These 18 T cell receptor beta chains came from one sample sequenced in a study of blood T cell repertoires in COVID-19. Sequencing used immunoSEQ multiplex PCR; TCRdb keeps in-frame clones, though not all of them. The sample yields approximately 200,000 clones, roughly nine tenths seen once. Sample: PBMCs or T cells enriched from blood (not recorded which). Receptors originate from a woman in her thirties who had recovered from COVID-19.

V and J are TRBV7-8 and TRBJ2-3; 15 positions agree with TRBD2. Trimming took 5 bases from V and 1 from J; bases not matched to a gene: 4. CDR1 is SGHVS, CDR2 FQNEAQ, per germline. The CDR3 length is 17 residues. The CDR3 DNA sequence: TGTGCCAGCAGCCCCCGGACTAGCGGGGGGGGCACAGATACGCAGTATTTT. This codes for CASSPRTSGGGTDTQYF.

V gene TRBV7-3 combines with J gene TRBJ1-1; D possibly corresponds to TRBD1 (6 bases). Per the germline V gene, CDR1 is SGHTA and CDR2 is FQGTGA. The CDR3 runs to 14 residues. Trimming stripped 3 bases from V and 4 bases from J, with 12 bases between. CDR3 sequence (DNA): TGTGCCAGCAGCTTGGGGGGGCACGGCACTGAAGCTTTCTTT. Its translation: CASSLGGHGTEAFF.

This chain uses TRBV3-1 (or the pseudogene TRBV3-2) with TRBJ2-7; 8 bases line up with TRBD2. Trimming at V came to 1 base and at J to 0 bases, leaving 8 bases not matched to a gene. This CDR3 is built from 17 residues. The germline CDR1 and CDR2 sequences are LGHDT and YNNKEL (reference sequence). CDR3 sequence (DNA): TGTGCCAGCAGCCAAGGAGTAGCGGGGATAAGCTCCTACGAGCAGTACTTC. Amino acids: CASSQGVAGISSYEQYF.

This clone came up once. The chain carries TRBV6-6 and TRBJ1-5; 7 bases line up with TRBD1. Germline CDR1 is MNHNY and CDR2 is SVGAGI (reference sequence). V shed 6 bases and J 9 bases; nucleotides not matched to a gene: 8. The CDR3 totals 13 residues. The DNA of the CDR3 is TGTGCCAGCAGGCTTACAGGGGATTGGCCCCAGCATTTT. This translates into CASRLTGDWPQHF.

The rearrangement uses TRBV3-1 (or the pseudogene TRBV3-2) and TRBJ1-2; a weak D match, TRBD1 (5 bases). CDR1 and CDR2 (germline): LGHDT, YNNKEL (reference sequence). V lost 4 bases and J lost 4, with 16 bases in between. The CDR3 contains 15 residues. CDR3 DNA: TGTGCCAGCAGCCTCGGGACTTCGGGCGGCTATGGCTACACCTTC. It is translated as CASSLGTSGGYGYTF.

The table lists this clone with a few counts. The chain couples TRBV4-2 to TRBJ1-2; perhaps TRBD1 as D (6 bases). From germline, CDR1 is LGHNA and CDR2 YNFKEQ. The V gene lost 3 bases and the J gene lost 4 bases, with 15 bases spanning the gap. The CDR3 has 15 residues. This chain's CDR3 is CASSQGDRLAYGYTF. The DNA of the CDR3 is TGTGCCAGCAGCCAGGGCGACAGGCTGGCCTATGGCTACACCTTC.

CDR3 coding DNA: TGTGCCAGCAGCTTATTCCGGCGGGAGTTATACAATGAGCAGTTCTTC. Encoded protein: CASSLFRRELYNEQFF. The V gene is TRBV7-2, the J gene TRBJ2-1; 7 nucleotides match TRBD2. CDR1 SGHTA and CDR2 FQGNSA come from the germline V gene. This CDR3 is 16 amino acids long. With V trimmed by 2 bases and J by 4 bases, 8 bases remained unmatched.

V gene TRBV7-9 combines with J gene TRBJ2-1; the D gene is possibly TRBD2 (6 bases). CDR1 SEHNR and CDR2 FQNEAQ come from the germline V gene (reference sequence). The V and J ends lost 3 bases and 16 bases respectively, with 19 bases between them. The CDR3 length is 13 residues. CDR3 DNA: TGTGCCAGCAGCTTGGAGGGGACCTTAGGGGAATTCTTC. Translated: CASSLEGTLGEFF.

This chain connects TRBV11-3 to TRBJ2-3; 7 positions match TRBD1. After removal of 0 bases from V and 3 bases from J, the junction contained 6 bases not matched to a gene. The CDR3 runs to 16 residues. The germline V gene encodes CDR1 SGHNT and CDR2 YENEEA. Here the CDR3 DNA reads TGTGCCAGCAGCTTAGATCCGAACAGGGGAACAGATACGCAGTATTTT. Amino acid sequence: CASSLDPNRGTDTQYF.

V is TRBV12-3 or TRBV12-4 and J is TRBJ2-7; unclear D gene. This CDR3 region has 12 residues. The ends were cut back, 5 bases at V and 2 bases at J, with 7 bases in the middle. Here the CDR3 DNA reads TGTGCCAGCAGTCTCGACACCTACGAGCAGTACTTC. Its translation: CASSLDTYEQYF.

The chain employs TRBV2 and TRBJ1-5, with 10 bases that match TRBD1. CDR3 length: 17 amino acids. The germline CDR1 and CDR2 sequences are SNHLY and FYNNEI. The V and J ends lost 5 bases and 2 bases, in that order; junction bases with no gene match: 9. CDR3 DNA: TGTGCCAGCAGTACCCCCGGGACAGGGGTGGGCAATCAGCCCCAGCATTTT. As protein: CASSTPGTGVGNQPQHF.

Only one count was recorded for this clone. The chain is built from TRBV29-1 and TRBJ1-3; TRBD1 is a possible D gene (5 bases). Per the germline V gene, CDR1 is SQVTM and CDR2 is ANQGSEA. The CDR3 runs 16 residues. V lost 4 bases and J lost 3, with 19 bases in between. The CDR3 DNA is TGCAGCGTTGCAAGTTACGGGGGGTCCATTGGAAACACCATATATTTT. Protein: CSVASYGGSIGNTIYF.

This clone was seen a single time. This chain connects TRBV6-2 or TRBV6-3 to TRBJ1-2; D perhaps matches TRBD1 (6 bases). Germline-derived CDR1 and CDR2 are MNHEY and SVGEGT. The CDR3 spans 15 residues. Trimming shortened V by 4 bases and J by 6 bases, and 18 bases separated the two germline ends. Written as DNA, the CDR3 is TGTGCCAGCAGTTTCCAAATGGGGGCAGACGATGGCTACACCTTC. Encoded protein: CASSFQMGADDGYTF.

This clone was seen just once. The chain carries TRBV3-1 (or the pseudogene TRBV3-2) and TRBJ2-3, with 8 bases aligning to TRBD1. V gave up 1 base and J gave up 5 bases; unmatched junction bases: 5. Germline lookup yields CDR1 LGHDT and CDR2 YNNKEL (reference sequence). This CDR3 has 15 residues. The CDR3: CASSQVAGGQDTQYF. Here the CDR3 DNA reads TGTGCCAGCAGCCAAGTGGCAGGGGGCCAAGATACGCAGTATTTT.

This clone was seen more than once but under ten times. This CDR3 is CASRGLRINYGYTF. The CDR3 nucleotides read TGTGCCAGCAGGGGTTTGCGGATTAACTATGGCTACACCTTC. V gene TRBV28 combines with J gene TRBJ1-2; D not certain. The germline V and J ends were trimmed by 6 bases and 1 base, with 12 bases remaining between them. Germline-derived CDR1 and CDR2 are MDHEN and SYDVKM. CDR3 length equals 14 residues.

The V gene is TRBV5-8, the J gene TRBJ1-2, with 10 bases that match TRBD1. This CDR3 contains 14 residues. The junction had 8 bases not matched to a gene; V was cut back by 4 bases and J by 8 bases. The germline V gene has CDR1 SGHTS and CDR2 YDEGEE. DNA for the CDR3: TGTGCCAGCAGCCTGGACAGGGGGATTGAAGGCTACACCTTC. This gives the protein CASSLDRGIEGYTF.

This chain joins TRBV10-3 and TRBJ1-1; a weak D match, TRBD1 (5 bases). The length of the CDR3 is 13 residues. CDR1 and CDR2 (germline): ENHRY, SYGVKD. Trimming shortened V by 6 bases and J by 5 bases, and 13 bases separated the two germline ends. CDR3 nucleotide sequence: TGTGCCATCAGAGACAGCAGTGGGACTGAAGCTTTCTTT. This encodes CAIRDSSGTEAFF.

The CDR3 protein is CASSLAGITYNEQFF. The CDR3 coding sequence is TGTGCCAGCAGCTTAGCGGGTATCACCTACAATGAGCAGTTCTTC. The gene calls are TRBV3-1 (or the pseudogene TRBV3-2) and TRBJ2-1, with 7 bases fitting TRBD2. The CDR3 has 15 amino acids. The ends lost 5 bases at V and 2 bases at J; junction bases unmatched: 6. The germline V gene encodes CDR1 LGHDT and CDR2 YNNKEL (reference sequence).